This T cell receptor beta chain was obtained from a study of radiation and T cells in renal cell carcinoma. Some clones are missing from TCRdb's copy, which holds only in-frame ones; the method was immunoSEQ multiplex PCR. The profile covers under 55,000 clones, with roughly four fifths appearing a single time and around 31% taken by the ten largest. This CDR3 region has 16 residues. Germline CDR1 is LNHDA and CDR2 is SQIVND (reference sequence). Trimming took 3 bases from V and 4 from J, leaving 15 bases between them. Time point defined: baseline pretreatment blood. Treatment reported: 15 Gy SBRT to primary tumor, nephrectomy 4 weeks later.

The input for sequencing was blood, taken from a patient whose treatment included radiotherapy and nephrectomy. The gene calls are TRBV19 and TRBJ2-2; maybe TRBD2 (6 bases). This sequence was found in a woman aged 70-85 years with renal cell carcinoma. The CDR3: CASSIGVGGFTGELFF. The CDR3 nucleotides are TGTGCCAGTAGTATTGGTGTCGGAGGGTTCACCGGGGAGCTGTTTTTT.